A selection of T cell receptor beta chains follows, all from one sample in a study of CD8+ T cells in alopecia areata. Some clones are missing from TCRdb's copy, which holds only in-frame ones; the method was immunoSEQ multiplex PCR. The sample contains approximately 210,000 clones, 50% to 60% of which appear only once. This specimen consisted of CD4+ T cells sorted from blood, obtained at week 4, from a patient treated with tofacitinib. Source of these receptors: a human donor with alopecia areata. Both conserved end residues are part of each CDR3. D genes are given only for firm matches. Part of the rows lack a size; the others show once, few, many or a class for expanded clones.

d_gene: -; j_gene: TRBJ2-2; v_gene: TRBV28; abundance: few; CDR3nt: TGTGCCAGCAGACCCGGGACGAACACCGGGGAGCTGTTTTTT; CDR3aa: CASRPGTNTGELFF
d_gene: -; j_gene: TRBJ2-2; v_gene: TRBV29-1; abundance: -; CDR3nt: TGCAGCGTTCCCCGGGACACGAACACCGGGGAGCTGTTTTTT; CDR3aa: CSVPRDTNTGELFF
d_gene: -; j_gene: TRBJ1-5; v_gene: TRBV30; abundance: -; CDR3nt: TGTGCCTGGAGTGGGGTCGCACCCAGCAATCAGCCCCAGCATTTT; CDR3aa: CAWSGVAPSNQPQHF
d_gene: TRBD1; j_gene: TRBJ2-3; v_gene: TRBV29-1; abundance: few; CDR3nt: TGCAGCTCGGTCGGGACAGGGAGCACAGATACGCAGTATTTT; CDR3aa: CSSVGTGSTDTQYF
d_gene: TRBD2; j_gene: TRBJ2-1; v_gene: TRBV5-6; abundance: few; CDR3nt: TGTGCCAGCAGCTTCCTGACTAGCGGGGGGCCACTAGGTGAGCAGTTCTTC; CDR3aa: CASSFLTSGGPLGEQFF
d_gene: TRBD1; j_gene: TRBJ1-4; v_gene: TRBV7-2; abundance: -; CDR3nt: TGTGCCAGCAGCAACCGCCCCGGACAGGCCAATGAAAAACTGTTTTTT; CDR3aa: CASSNRPGQANEKLFF
d_gene: TRBD1; j_gene: TRBJ1-1; v_gene: TRBV9; abundance: many; CDR3nt: TGTGCCAGCAGCGGACGGACAGGGATGTCCTCCGGAGCTTTCTTT; CDR3aa: CASSGRTGMSSGAFF
d_gene: -; j_gene: TRBJ2-4; v_gene: TRBV29-1; abundance: -; CDR3nt: TGCAGCGTTTTCGCCAAAAACATTCAGTACTTC; CDR3aa: CSVFAKNIQYF
d_gene: -; j_gene: TRBJ1-1; v_gene: TRBV30; abundance: -; CDR3nt: TGTGCCTGGAGGCCGAGGACGGTGAACACTGAAGCTTTCTTT; CDR3aa: CAWRPRTVNTEAFF
d_gene: TRBD1; j_gene: TRBJ1-2; v_gene: TRBV6-6; abundance: -; CDR3nt: TGTGCCAGCAGTTTGATGGACAGGGGGTATAGTGGCTACACCTTC; CDR3aa: CASSLMDRGYSGYTF
d_gene: -; j_gene: TRBJ2-2; v_gene: TRBV9; abundance: -; CDR3nt: TGTGCCAGCAGGGTTGGACAGATAAACACCGGGGAGCTGTTTTTT; CDR3aa: CASRVGQINTGELFF
d_gene: -; j_gene: TRBJ1-1; v_gene: TRBV7-9; abundance: -; CDR3nt: TGTGCCAGCAGCTTAGGGCAGGGCGAAACTTTCTTT; CDR3aa: CASSLGQGETFF
d_gene: TRBD1; j_gene: TRBJ2-7; v_gene: TRBV5-6; abundance: -; CDR3nt: TGTGCCAGCAGACAGGGGGGATCCTACGAGCAGTACTTC; CDR3aa: CASRQGGSYEQYF
d_gene: TRBD2; j_gene: TRBJ2-3; v_gene: TRBV11-2; abundance: few; CDR3nt: TGTGCCAGCAGCTCATCTAGCGGGAGAACAGATACGCAGTATTTT; CDR3aa: CASSSSSGRTDTQYF
d_gene: TRBD1; j_gene: TRBJ2-2; v_gene: TRBV10-3; abundance: -; CDR3nt: TGTGCCATCAGGCGACTCCGGGACAGGGATCGGGCAACGACCGGGGAGCTGTTTTTT; CDR3aa: CAIRRLRDRDRATTGELFF
d_gene: -; j_gene: TRBJ2-7; v_gene: TRBV29-1; abundance: few; CDR3nt: TGCAGCGTTGCAATGGACTCCTACGAGCAGTACTTC; CDR3aa: CSVAMDSYEQYF
d_gene: -; j_gene: TRBJ2-2; v_gene: TRBV7-2; abundance: -; CDR3nt: TGTGCCAGCAGCTTAGCAGGAACCGGGGAGCTGTTTTTT; CDR3aa: CASSLAGTGELFF
d_gene: TRBD1; j_gene: TRBJ1-5; v_gene: TRBV19; abundance: few; CDR3nt: TGTGCCTCAAGGAAGGGGGCACAGCCCCAGCATTTT; CDR3aa: CASRKGAQPQHF
d_gene: -; j_gene: TRBJ2-7; v_gene: TRBV23-1; abundance: -; CDR3nt: TGCGCCAGCATCCGCCCGAACACGGCGTCTTACGAGCAGTACTTC; CDR3aa: CASIRPNTASYEQYF
d_gene: -; j_gene: TRBJ1-1; v_gene: TRBV4-3; abundance: -; CDR3nt: TGCGCCAGCAGCCGGGGCCCGAACACTGAAGCTTTCTTT; CDR3aa: CASSRGPNTEAFF
d_gene: -; j_gene: TRBJ2-3; v_gene: TRBV6-5; abundance: few; CDR3nt: TGTGCCAGCAGGGGGGTTGGACCGCCGTATTTT; CDR3aa: CASRGVGPPYF
d_gene: -; j_gene: TRBJ2-7; v_gene: TRBV4-2; abundance: -; CDR3nt: TGTGCCAGCAGACCCGGGACGTTGAACGAGCAGTACTTC; CDR3aa: CASRPGTLNEQYF
d_gene: -; j_gene: TRBJ1-2; v_gene: TRBV29-1; abundance: -; CDR3nt: TGCAGCGTTGAAGATCTGGCAGATGGCTACACCTTC; CDR3aa: CSVEDLADGYTF
d_gene: TRBD2; j_gene: TRBJ2-1; v_gene: TRBV9; abundance: -; CDR3nt: TGTGCCAGCAGCGGCAGACTAGCGGGGGTGACCTACAATGAGCAGTTCTTC; CDR3aa: CASSGRLAGVTYNEQFF
d_gene: TRBD2; j_gene: TRBJ2-5; v_gene: TRBV15; abundance: -; CDR3nt: TGTGCCACCAGCAGACCTGGACTAGAGGGAGGAGAGACCCAGTACTTC; CDR3aa: CATSRPGLEGGETQYF
d_gene: -; j_gene: TRBJ1-2; v_gene: TRBV7-2; abundance: -; CDR3nt: TGTGCCAGCAGCTTGCCCGGGACCAGAGGATATGGCTACACCTTC; CDR3aa: CASSLPGTRGYGYTF
d_gene: -; j_gene: TRBJ1-2; v_gene: TRBV9; abundance: -; CDR3nt: TGTGCCAGCAGTAAAAAGACAGCTAACTATGGCTACACCTTC; CDR3aa: CASSKKTANYGYTF
d_gene: TRBD1; j_gene: TRBJ2-1; v_gene: TRBV30; abundance: -; CDR3nt: TGTGCCTGGAGTGCAACCTATATTGCCGGGACAGGGGGCGATGAGCAGTTCTTC; CDR3aa: CAWSATYIAGTGGDEQFF
d_gene: -; j_gene: TRBJ2-2; v_gene: TRBV5-1; abundance: -; CDR3nt: TGCGCCAGCAGCTTGGCTTCTAACACCGGGGAGCTGTTTTTT; CDR3aa: CASSLASNTGELFF
d_gene: -; j_gene: TRBJ2-5; v_gene: TRBV5-1; abundance: -; CDR3nt: TGCGCCAGCAGCTTGAGGGCAGACCAAGAGACCCAGTACTTC; CDR3aa: CASSLRADQETQYF
d_gene: TRBD1; j_gene: TRBJ1-2; v_gene: TRBV5-1; abundance: -; CDR3nt: TGCGCCAGCAGCTTGAGGGGGCAGTATGGCTACACCTTC; CDR3aa: CASSLRGQYGYTF
d_gene: -; j_gene: TRBJ1-6; v_gene: TRBV7-9; abundance: -; CDR3nt: TGTGCCAGCAGCCCCACCAATTCACCCCTCCACTTT; CDR3aa: CASSPTNSPLHF
d_gene: -; j_gene: TRBJ2-5; v_gene: TRBV29-1; abundance: -; CDR3nt: TGCAGCGTTGTACCCAAGCAAGAGACCCAGTACTTC; CDR3aa: CSVVPKQETQYF
d_gene: -; j_gene: TRBJ2-1; v_gene: TRBV2; abundance: -; CDR3nt: TGTGCCAGCACGTCAGGGAGCTCCTACAATGAGCAGTTCTTC; CDR3aa: CASTSGSSYNEQFF
d_gene: -; j_gene: TRBJ2-5; v_gene: TRBV20-1; abundance: few; CDR3nt: TGCAGTGCTAGACTGGAGACCCAGTACTTC; CDR3aa: CSARLETQYF
d_gene: TRBD2; j_gene: TRBJ2-3; v_gene: TRBV11-3; abundance: -; CDR3nt: TGTGCCAGCAGCGCCGGGACTAGCGTCACAGATACGCAGTATTTT; CDR3aa: CASSAGTSVTDTQYF
d_gene: TRBD2; j_gene: TRBJ2-5; v_gene: TRBV28; abundance: -; CDR3nt: TGTGCCAGCAGGCCTAGCGGGGGGGATCAAGAGACCCAGTACTTC; CDR3aa: CASRPSGGDQETQYF
d_gene: TRBD1; j_gene: TRBJ2-2; v_gene: TRBV28; abundance: few; CDR3nt: TGTGCCAGCAGCCCAGGGGGCACCGGGGAGCTGTTTTTT; CDR3aa: CASSPGGTGELFF
d_gene: -; j_gene: TRBJ2-2; v_gene: TRBV25-1; abundance: -; CDR3nt: TGTGCCAGCAGTGACAGAAGGGCAGGGAGGAGCGGGGAGCTGTTTTTT; CDR3aa: CASSDRRAGRSGELFF
d_gene: TRBD1; j_gene: TRBJ1-4; v_gene: TRBV7-9; abundance: few; CDR3nt: TGTGCCAGCCGCACAAGAGCCGGGACAGGGGATGCAACTAATGAAAAACTGTTTTTT; CDR3aa: CASRTRAGTGDATNEKLFF
d_gene: -; j_gene: TRBJ2-5; v_gene: TRBV7-7; abundance: -; CDR3nt: TGTGCTAGCAGCGGGGACAGCAGCCAGACCCAGTACTTC; CDR3aa: CASSGDSSQTQYF
d_gene: -; j_gene: TRBJ2-3; v_gene: TRBV19; abundance: few; CDR3nt: TGTGCCAGTAGTATCGGGCAGGCTAAATCGGATACGCAGTATTTT; CDR3aa: CASSIGQAKSDTQYF
d_gene: TRBD1; j_gene: TRBJ1-4; v_gene: TRBV5-1; abundance: -; CDR3nt: TGCGCCAGCAGCGGGGACAGTCGTAATGAAAAACTGTTTTTT; CDR3aa: CASSGDSRNEKLFF